Presented here are 27 T cell receptor beta chains from one specimen sequenced in a study of graft-versus-host responses after intestinal transplantation. Measured with immunoSEQ multiplex PCR; TCRdb has only the in-frame clones, and not every one. The sample includes just under 50,000 clones, 65% to 85% of them seen just once. These receptors have no known antigen. The sequencing here drew on unstimulated CD4+ T cells sorted from spleen or lymph node cells, taken before transplant. Source of these receptors: a human donor who was the organ donor for an intestinal transplant.

V and J are TRBV5-1 and TRBJ2-7; 10 bases map to TRBD2. V was clipped by 4 bases and J by 2 bases; unmatched bases: 3. Germline V lookup: CDR1 SGHRS, CDR2 YFSETQ. The CDR3 is 14 amino acids. For the CDR3, the DNA is TGCGCCAGCAGCGATAGCGGGAGGCCCTACGAGCAGTACTTC. Translating it yields CASSDSGRPYEQYF. The full variable domain, its missing parts supplied by reference TRBV5-1 and TRBJ2-7, is KAGVTQTPRYLIKTRGQQVTLSCSPISGHRSVSWYQQTPGQGLQFLFEYFSETQRNKGNFPGRFSGRQFSNSRSEMNVSTLELGDSALYLCASSDSGRPYEQYFGPGTRLTVT.

This clone was observed a handful of times. V gene TRBV12-5 combines with J gene TRBJ1-5, with a tentative D call TRBD1 (6 bases). The germline gives CDR1 LGHNT, CDR2 FRNRAP. This CDR3 has 14 amino acids. V shed 1 base and J shed 2 bases, with 6 bases lying between them. CDR3 region: CASGLGQGNQPQHF. CDR3 DNA sequence: TGTGCTAGTGGTTTGGGACAGGGCAATCAGCCCCAGCATTTT.

The chain joins TRBV2 to TRBJ2-7; D may be TRBD1 (7 bases). Germline V CDR1 and CDR2: SNHLY, FYNNEI. The CDR3 runs to 13 residues. Trimming pared 8 bases from V and 6 bases from J, leaving 17 bases between. The CDR3 nucleotides read TGTGCCAGCCGGGGGACAGCCCCCCGCGAGCAGTACTTC. This encodes CASRGTAPREQYF.

CDR3 in amino acids: CSVEVSSYEQYF. CDR3 nucleotides: TGCAGCGTTGAGGTCAGCTCCTACGAGCAGTACTTC. This sequence joins TRBV29-1 and TRBJ2-7; D is unresolved. Germline assignment: CDR1 SQVTM and CDR2 ANQGSEA. The ends were cut back, 3 bases at V and 0 bases at J, with 6 bases in the middle. This CDR3 is 12 amino acids long.

The chain has TRBV5-1 and TRBJ1-1; D not resolved. This CDR3 contains 13 residues. Trimming shortened V by 4 bases and J by 0 bases, and 7 bases separated the two germline ends. The germline gives CDR1 SGHRS, CDR2 YFSETQ. The CDR3: CASSPRVNTEAFF. The DNA for the CDR3 is TGCGCCAGCAGCCCCCGGGTGAACACTGAAGCTTTCTTT.

The V and J genes are TRBV11-3 and TRBJ2-5, with a weak D call TRBD2 (5 bases). Germline V gene data show CDR1 as SGHNT and CDR2 as YENEEA. This CDR3 is built from 12 residues. Trimming removed 5 bases at V and 7 bases at J, with 11 bases between. In DNA form, the CDR3 reads TGTGCCAGCAGCGCTAGCTCGGGGACCCAGTACTTC. Its translation is CASSASSGTQYF.

The J gene is TRBJ1-4, the V gene TRBV27, with no clear D. The CDR3 length is 11 residues. Germline CDR1 is MNHEY and CDR2 is SMNVEV (reference sequence). Between the trimmed V and J ends, which lost 4 bases and 3 bases, there was a span of 0 bases. The CDR3 DNA is TGTGCCAGCAGTTCTAATGAAAAACTGTTTTTT. Encoded protein: CASSSNEKLFF.

The genes are TRBV11-3 and TRBJ2-2; D perhaps matches TRBD2 (7 bases). CDR3 length: 15 amino acids. V dropped 5 bases and J dropped 5 bases, with 15 bases sitting between them. The germline gives CDR1 SGHNT, CDR2 YENEEA. The CDR3 coding sequence is TGTGCCAGCAGCCTCGGGGGGCCGAGAACCGGGGAGCTGTTTTTT. Translated: CASSLGGPRTGELFF.

This chain connects TRBV5-1 to TRBJ2-2, with 9 nucleotides matching TRBD1. Germline CDR1 and CDR2: SGHRS and YFSETQ. Trimming took 0 bases from V and 5 from J; bases not matched to a gene: 8. The CDR3 spans 17 residues. As DNA, the CDR3 is TGCGCCAGCAGCTTGGGCCGGGACAGGGTTCTTACCGGGGAGCTGTTTTTT. This encodes CASSLGRDRVLTGELFF. The variable domain in full, with the rest retrieved from reference TRBV5-1 and TRBJ2-2, is KAGVTQTPRYLIKTRGQQVTLSCSPISGHRSVSWYQQTPGQGLQFLFEYFSETQRNKGNFPGRFSGRQFSNSRSEMNVSTLELGDSALYLCASSLGRDRVLTGELFFGEGSRLTVL.

This clone was counted only a few times. V is TRBV6-5 and J is TRBJ2-7, with a weak D call TRBD1 (7 bases). Trimming left V 2 bases short and J 3 bases short, with 17 bases between. The CDR3 extends over 16 amino acids. CDR1 and CDR2 (germline): MNHEY, SVGAGI. Here the CDR3 DNA reads TGTGCCAGCAGTTACCGTCCGCGGGACAGCCTCTACGAGCAGTACTTC. It yields the protein CASSYRPRDSLYEQYF.

CDR3 amino acids: CASSLMETQYF. DNA for the CDR3: TGTGCCAGCAGCTTGATGGAGACCCAGTACTTC. The chain joins TRBV5-6 to TRBJ2-5, with D unresolved. The CDR3 contains 11 residues. The germline CDR1 and CDR2 sequences are SGHDT and YYEEEE. Trimming stripped 1 base from V and 5 bases from J, with 3 bases between.

Points on this clone: The sample contains more than one DNA sequence encoding this CDR3. The J gene is TRBJ1-2, the V gene TRBV20-1; 7 positions agree with TRBD1. The CDR3 runs 11 residues. With V trimmed by 6 bases and J by 4 bases, 2 bases remained unmatched. The germline gives CDR1 DFQATT, CDR2 SNEGSKA (reference sequence). DNA for the CDR3: TGCAGTGCGCGGACAGGCTATGGCTACACCTTC. It yields the protein CSARTGYGYTF.

The rearrangement uses TRBV30 and TRBJ2-7; D unclear. The CDR3 runs 14 residues. CDR1 is GTSNPN, CDR2 SVGIG, per germline (reference sequence). Trimming took off 2 bases at V and 2 bases at J, with 13 bases between the two ends. As DNA, the CDR3 is TGTGCCTGGAGTACCTCTATCGGGCCCTACGAGCAGTACTTC. Protein sequence: CAWSTSIGPYEQYF.

A note on this clone: The identical CDR3 is also encoded by other nucleotide sequences in the sample. V usage is TRBV5-1 and J usage is TRBJ2-3; weak D call: TRBD1 (5 bases). Germline CDR1 reads SGHRS; CDR2 reads YFSETQ. CDR3 length equals 13 residues. V shed 0 bases and J shed 4 bases, with 6 bases lying between them. CDR3 DNA: TGCGCCAGCAGCTTGGGGGGCCCAGATACGCAGTATTTT. Translated, it gives CASSLGGPDTQYF.

The chain joins TRBV28 to TRBJ2-7; 10 bases are a match to TRBD2. V was clipped by 3 bases and J by 6 bases; unmatched bases: 8. Germline CDR1 MDHEN, CDR2 SYDVKM. This CDR3 comprises 15 residues. The CDR3 DNA reads TGTGCCAGCAGTTTTATGTTAGCGGGAGGTGTCGAGCAGTACTTC. It specifies CASSFMLAGGVEQYF.

This clone was recorded once. This chain uses TRBV6-1 with TRBJ2-3; D may be TRBD1 (6 bases). Between the trimmed V and J ends, which lost 8 bases and 1 base, there was a span of 10 bases. The CDR3 runs to 13 residues. The V gene's germline CDR1 is MNHNS and CDR2 SASEGT. The DNA of the CDR3 is TGTGCCAGCTCCAACAGGGGCACAGATACGCAGTATTTT. Translated: CASSNRGTDTQYF.

V usage is TRBV5-1 and J usage is TRBJ2-6; TRBD1 agrees at 9 bases. The CDR3 contains 20 residues. CDR1 and CDR2 from the germline V gene are SGHRS and YFSETQ. V dropped 2 bases and J dropped 2; count of bases not matched to a gene: 14. CDR3 in DNA: TGCGCCAGCAGCTTAACAGCACAGGGGGCGCAGTCTCCTGGGGCCAACGTCCTGACTTTC. Its translation is CASSLTAQGAQSPGANVLTF.

This clone was seen once. The chain employs TRBV22-1 and TRBJ2-6; the D segment call TRBD2 is taken from the table without a DNA check. TRBV22-1 is a known pseudogene. This CDR3 has 18 amino acids. CDR3 residues: CPGRLSGSEQSRANVLTF. In DNA, the CDR3 is TGTCCTGGGAGGCTTTCCGGAAGCGAACAAAGTCGGGCCAACGTCCTGACTTTC.

The chain carries TRBV12-5 and TRBJ2-3, with TRBD2 identical over 9 bases. Germline trimming cut 6 bases from V and 2 bases from J; bases unmatched to any gene: 12. This CDR3 has 17 amino acids. The germline gives CDR1 LGHNT, CDR2 FRNRAP. The CDR3 loop reads CASGLGLAQIYTDTQYF. The DNA for the CDR3 is TGTGCTAGTGGCCTCGGACTAGCGCAAATATACACAGATACGCAGTATTTT. Based on the CDR3 plus reference TRBV12-5 and TRBJ2-3, the full variable domain is DARVTQTPRHKVTEMGQEVTMRCQPILGHNTVFWYRQTMMQGLELLAYFRNRAPLDDSGMPKDRFSAEMPDATLATLKIQPSEPRDSAVYFCASGLGLAQIYTDTQYFGPGTRLTVL.

The V call is TRBV30, the J call TRBJ2-1; 8 bases are shared with TRBD1. The CDR3 extends over 15 amino acids. The ends lost 2 bases at V and 0 bases at J; junction bases unmatched: 3. Per germline, CDR1 GTSNPN and CDR2 SVGIG (reference sequence). The CDR3 loop is CAWSYGQGSYNEQFF. In nucleotides, the CDR3 is TGTGCCTGGAGTTACGGACAGGGCTCCTACAATGAGCAGTTCTTC.

The CDR3 sequence is CASSFPGQGGNEQFF. The CDR3 DNA follows: TGTGCCAGCAGCTTTCCCGGACAGGGAGGGAATGAGCAGTTCTTC. The rearrangement links TRBV6-5 to TRBJ2-1, with D perhaps matching TRBD1 (8 bases). The CDR3 totals 15 residues. V was pared by 6 bases and J by 7 bases, with 19 bases between. Germline CDR1 MNHEY, CDR2 SVGAGI.

This clone occurred a few times. The chain has TRBV7-8 and TRBJ2-5; D is possibly TRBD1 or TRBD2 (5 bases each). In germline, CDR1 is SGHVS, CDR2 FQNEAQ. The CDR3 extends over 16 amino acids. The germline V and J ends were trimmed by 0 bases and 5 bases, with 16 bases remaining between them. DNA of the CDR3: TGTGCCAGCAGCTTAGCGGGGCGGGCACGCGCCGAGACCCAGTACTTC. Translation: CASSLAGRARAETQYF.

The chain employs TRBV6-6 and TRBJ1-4, with 8 bases that match TRBD1. Germline V gene sequence: CDR1 MNHNY, CDR2 SVGAGI (reference sequence). The CDR3 covers 13 residues. Trimming removed 6 bases from V and 7 bases from J; junction bases left unmatched: 4. CDR3: CASRRGTGEKLFF. DNA of the CDR3: TGTGCCAGCAGACGAGGGACAGGTGAAAAACTGTTTTTT.

The chain links TRBV18 to TRBJ2-7, with D tentatively TRBD1 (6 bases). V was trimmed by 6 bases and J by 1 base, leaving 13 bases between them. The germline V gene encodes CDR1 KGHSH and CDR2 LQKENI. The CDR3 covers 14 residues. This CDR3 is CASSPDSSSYEQYF. The CDR3 DNA reads as TGTGCCAGCTCCCCGGACAGCTCTTCCTACGAGCAGTACTTC.

V usage is TRBV27 and J usage is TRBJ2-7, with unresolved D. This CDR3 has 14 residues. V was pared by 6 bases and J by 0 bases, with 12 bases between. Germline V CDR1 and CDR2: MNHEY, SMNVEV (reference sequence). This chain's CDR3 is CASRRGRSSYEQYF. The CDR3 DNA reads as TGTGCCAGCAGACGAGGACGGAGCTCCTACGAGCAGTACTTC.

This chain links TRBV4-1 with TRBJ1-5, with 10 bases aligning to TRBD1. V shed 3 bases, J shed 4 bases, and the junction held 3 bases outside the gene matches. The CDR3 extends over 15 amino acids. The germline V gene encodes CDR1 MGHRA and CDR2 YSYEKL. CDR3: CASSHLDRGNQPQHF. The CDR3 bases are TGCGCCAGCAGCCACCTGGACAGGGGGAATCAGCCCCAGCATTTT.

This clone turned up a few times. J is TRBJ2-7 and V is TRBV7-9; 11 nucleotides agree with TRBD1. This CDR3 region has 14 residues. Germline-derived CDR1 and CDR2 are SEHNR and FQNEAQ (reference sequence). V shed 4 bases, J shed 3 bases, and the junction held 2 bases outside the gene matches. For the CDR3, the DNA is TGTGCCAGCAGCTCGGGACAGGGGGGCTACGAGCAGTACTTC. This sequence encodes CASSSGQGGYEQYF.